This T cell receptor beta chain was sequenced for a study of PD-1 blockade in classical Hodgkin lymphoma. Study-level background: Each patient was given nivolumab 3 mg/kg through a vein every 2 weeks. Study-wide findings and caveats: Compared with baseline, CD4+ but not CD8+ TCR diversity had risen significantly by C4D1. Newly diagnosed patients were reported to start with lower TCR diversity than healthy donors.

Trimming cost V 0 bases and J 2 bases, with 11 bases left between them. Germline lookup yields CDR1 MNHEY and CDR2 SVGAGI. The CDR3 has 15 amino acids. The method was immunoSEQ multiplex PCR; TCRdb's version includes in-frame clones alone and lacks a portion of them. This sample yields 40,000 or so clones, of which around 78% are seen a single time; approximately 11% belongs to the top ten. To note about this clone: Its antigen remains unidentified.

Every patient experienced relapse after autologous stem cell transplantation, and brentuximab vedotin exposure varied. Sequencing used peripheral blood mononuclear cells (PBMCs), obtained at baseline. The V call is TRBV6-5, the J call TRBJ2-7; D uncertain. The receptor was derived from a human donor with classical Hodgkin lymphoma. The CDR3 nucleotides are TGTGCCAGCAGTTACTCCACGGGTCCCACCTACGAGCAGTACTTC. As protein: CASSYSTGPTYEQYF.